The 21 T cell receptor beta chains below all came from one sample that was sequenced in a study of T cells in Graves' hyperthyroidism and ophthalmopathy. Amplification of TCR beta CDR3 regions was performed using RNA transcripts as template. RT-PCR in the first round (using the HTBI primer set) targeted the TCR CDR3. TCRdb reprocessed the multiplex PCR reads via MiXCR and lists one record per CDR3 protein. The sample yields roughly 800,000 distinct CDR3 sequences, roughly 40% seen once. Sequenced: blood. The source of these receptors is a man between 18 and 35 years old with Graves' hyperthyroidism.

In this sample, this clonotype turned up a few times. The chain combines TRBV6-5 with TRBJ1-6; perhaps TRBD1 as D (5 bases). The germline V and J ends were trimmed by 7 bases and 9 bases, with 16 bases remaining between them. The CDR3 consists of 14 residues. In germline, CDR1 is MNHEY, CDR2 SVGAGI. In DNA, the CDR3 is TGTGCCAGCAATACTAGGGGACTTGGTTCACCCCTCCACTTT. Protein sequence: CASNTRGLGSPLHF.

This clonotype has at least ten counts. V usage is TRBV25-1 and J usage is TRBJ2-5, with D possibly TRBD1 on 6 matching bases. V was trimmed by 0 bases and J by 3 bases, leaving 14 bases between them. The germline CDR1 and CDR2 sequences are MGHDK and SYGVNS. The length of the CDR3 is 16 residues. This chain's CDR3 is CASSEYFVQGKETQYF. The DNA for the CDR3 is TGTGCCAGCAGTGAATACTTCGTGCAGGGGAAAGAGACCCAGTACTTC.

This chain links TRBV20-1 with TRBJ2-7; 7 bases fit TRBD2. Per germline, CDR1 DFQATT and CDR2 SNEGSKA (reference sequence). The trim removed 3 bases at V and 0 bases at J, leaving 8 bases unmatched. The CDR3 totals 15 residues. The CDR3 sequence is CSARGAGIISYEQYF. The CDR3 DNA reads TGCAGTGCTAGGGGAGCGGGAATAATCTCCTACGAGCAGTACTTC.

CDR3 sequence (DNA): TGCGCCAGCAGCCAAGTTTCGGGGAATTCACCCCTCCACTTT. Protein sequence: CASSQVSGNSPLHF. This chain connects TRBV4-3 to TRBJ1-6; D gene unclear. There are 14 residues in the CDR3. CDR1 is LGHNA, CDR2 YSLEER, per germline. V was trimmed by 1 base and J by 7 bases, leaving 8 bases between them.

This clonotype was seen a handful of times. The rearrangement links TRBV7-2 to TRBJ2-6; no clear D. This CDR3 has 16 residues. CDR1 and CDR2 from the germline V gene are SGHTA and FQGNSA. Trimming stripped 3 bases from V and 0 bases from J, with 9 bases between. The DNA of the CDR3 is TGTGCCAGCAGCTTGAGACGGACCTCTGGGGCCAACGTCCTGACTTTC. This encodes CASSLRRTSGANVLTF.

This clonotype appeared many times. V usage is TRBV7-9 and J usage is TRBJ2-5, with 11 bases that match TRBD2. Germline V gene lookup returns CDR1 SEHNR and CDR2 FQNEAQ (reference sequence). Trimming removed 8 bases from V and 3 bases from J; junction bases left unmatched: 8. This CDR3 spans 15 amino acids. CDR3 sequence reads: CASGSTSGVEETQYF. The CDR3 nucleotides read TGTGCCAGCGGATCGACTAGCGGGGTTGAAGAGACCCAGTACTTC.

This clonotype was counted only a few times. The chain couples TRBV20-1 to TRBJ2-2, with a tentative D call TRBD2 (6 bases). This CDR3 is built from 15 residues. Trimming removed 1 base from V and 5 bases from J, with 14 bases in between. Germline CDR1 DFQATT, CDR2 SNEGSKA (reference sequence). DNA for the CDR3: TGCAGTGCTAGAGCCGGGACTCCAGGGACCGGGGAGCTGTTTTTT. Amino acids: CSARAGTPGTGELFF.

This chain joins TRBV10-3 and TRBJ1-6; TRBD1 agrees at 8 bases. Germline CDR1 ENHRY, CDR2 SYGVKD. The junction had 13 bases not matched to a gene; V was cut back by 10 bases and J by 8 bases. This CDR3 is 15 amino acids long. This chain's CDR3 is CATQGGGTGYSPLHF. Written as DNA, the CDR3 is TGTGCCACCCAGGGGGGTGGGACAGGCTATTCACCCCTCCACTTT.

This clonotype was detected only a few times. CDR3 in DNA: TGTGCCAGCAGCCCATTAGCGGGAGATTACGAGCAGTACTTC. It codes for CASSPLAGDYEQYF. V is TRBV11-2 and J is TRBJ2-7, with 9 nucleotides matching TRBD2. The junction had 6 bases not matched to a gene; V was cut back by 5 bases and J by 4 bases. Germline-derived CDR1 and CDR2 are SGHAT and FQNNGV. CDR3 length equals 14 residues.

The CDR3 nucleotides are TGTGCCAGCAGCAGCAGGGAATCCGACGAGCAGTACTTC. Protein product: CASSSRESDEQYF. The rearrangement uses TRBV7-2 and TRBJ2-7, with D perhaps matching TRBD1 (5 bases). V was pared by 5 bases and J by 5 bases, with 13 bases between. There are 13 residues in the CDR3. Germline-derived CDR1 and CDR2 are SGHTA and FQGNSA.

This clonotype was seen only a few times. The chain employs TRBV9 and TRBJ1-5; D not certain. CDR1 is SGDLS, CDR2 YYNGEE, per germline. V dropped 3 bases and J dropped 3 bases, with 10 bases sitting between them. The CDR3 has 14 amino acids. This CDR3 reads CASSAPGFNQPQHF. The CDR3 bases are TGTGCCAGCAGCGCTCCGGGTTTCAATCAGCCCCAGCATTTT.

A few counts support this clonotype. The chain has TRBV29-1 and TRBJ2-5; a possible D gene is TRBD2 (6 bases). The CDR3 totals 15 residues. Germline V lookup: CDR1 SQVTM, CDR2 ANQGSEA. V was clipped by 2 bases and J by 1 base, with 14 bases between them. The CDR3 coding sequence is TGCAGCGTTGAACTTGGGGACTTCCTCCAAGAGACCCAGTACTTC. This encodes CSVELGDFLQETQYF.

This clonotype came up a few times. CDR3 nucleotides: TGCAGTGCTCGGCGGGATACCACCGGGGAGCTGTTTTTT. It translates to CSARRDTTGELFF. This chain connects TRBV29-1 to TRBJ2-2; tentatively, D is TRBD2 (6 bases). Germline V CDR1 and CDR2: SQVTM, ANQGSEA. The CDR3 totals 13 residues.

There are a few counts of this clonotype. The chain couples TRBV6-5 to TRBJ1-5; D not resolved. The germline V gene encodes CDR1 MNHEY and CDR2 SVGAGI. V lost 6 bases and J 0 bases, leaving 15 bases between the germline ends. The CDR3 covers 16 residues. For the CDR3, the DNA is TGTGCCAGCAGCTTACGGGGAACCGATAGCAATCAGCCCCAGCATTTT. It codes for CASSLRGTDSNQPQHF.

This clonotype was detected ten times or more. This chain joins TRBV9 and TRBJ2-2; D gene ambiguous. CDR3 length: 12 residues. The germline CDR1 and CDR2 sequences are SGDLS and YYNGEE. Trimming stripped 2 bases from V and 6 bases from J, with 5 bases between. Here the CDR3 DNA reads TGTGCCAGCAGCGTCTTGGCCGGGGAGCTGTTTTTT. This translates into CASSVLAGELFF.

This clonotype has only a few counts. In nucleotides, the CDR3 is TGCGCCAGCAGCCAGGACACAGGGCCTGAGACCCAGTACTTC. Its protein product is CASSQDTGPETQYF. This sequence joins TRBV4-3 and TRBJ2-5; a possible D gene is TRBD1 (6 bases). The CDR3 length is 14 residues. Germline CDR1 is LGHNA and CDR2 is YSLEER. The germline V and J ends were trimmed by 3 bases and 5 bases, with 13 bases remaining between them.

The J gene is TRBJ2-5, the V gene TRBV7-6; 8 nucleotides align to TRBD1. The V gene's germline CDR1 is SGHVS and CDR2 FNYEAQ. The CDR3 extends over 14 amino acids. The V segment lost 4 bases and the J segment 5 bases; nucleotides outside the gene matches: 6. CDR3 amino acids: CASSSAGGLETQYF. The CDR3 coding sequence is TGTGCCAGCAGCTCGGCAGGGGGCCTGGAGACCCAGTACTTC.

This rearrangement joins TRBV9 to TRBJ1-1, with D tentatively TRBD1 (5 bases). Germline loops: CDR1 SGDLS, CDR2 YYNGEE. The CDR3 sequence is 15 residues long. V dropped 4 bases and J dropped 4 bases, with 17 bases sitting between them. The CDR3 is CASSRPRQGITEAFF. CDR3 DNA sequence: TGTGCCAGCAGCCGACCAAGGCAGGGAATCACTGAAGCTTTCTTT.

This sequence joins TRBV19 and TRBJ2-7; D gene ambiguous. CDR1 and CDR2 (germline): LNHDA, SQIVND (reference sequence). The CDR3 contains 15 residues. V was clipped by 0 bases and J by 5 bases, with 14 bases between them. The CDR3 here is CASSIEQDLKDEQYF. The CDR3 DNA reads TGTGCCAGTAGTATAGAACAAGATTTGAAGGACGAGCAGTACTTC.

In its sample, this clonotype was seen many times. V usage is TRBV2 and J usage is TRBJ2-7; TRBD1 agrees at 9 bases. The CDR3 sequence is 14 residues long. Trimming took 5 bases from V and 3 from J; bases not matched to a gene: 5. The V gene's germline CDR1 is SNHLY and CDR2 FYNNEI. The CDR3 loop reads CASSWDRDYYEQYF. Written as DNA, the CDR3 is TGTGCCAGCAGTTGGGACAGGGACTACTACGAGCAGTACTTC.

The rearrangement links TRBV2 to TRBJ1-5, with TRBD1 matching 11 bases. V gave up 8 bases and J gave up 6 bases; unmatched junction bases: 3. The CDR3 is 13 amino acids. Per germline, CDR1 SNHLY and CDR2 FYNNEI. The CDR3 is CASRDRGIQPQHF. The CDR3 coding sequence is TGTGCCAGCCGGGACAGGGGGATTCAGCCCCAGCATTTT.